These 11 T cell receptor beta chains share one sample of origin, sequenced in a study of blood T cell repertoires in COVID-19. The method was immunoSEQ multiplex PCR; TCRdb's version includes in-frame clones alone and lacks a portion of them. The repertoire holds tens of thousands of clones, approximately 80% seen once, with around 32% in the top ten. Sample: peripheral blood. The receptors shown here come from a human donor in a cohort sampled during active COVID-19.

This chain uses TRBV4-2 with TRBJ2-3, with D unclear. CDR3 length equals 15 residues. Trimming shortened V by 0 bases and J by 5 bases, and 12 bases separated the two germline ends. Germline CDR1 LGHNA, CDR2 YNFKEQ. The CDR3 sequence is CASSQDPLERDTQYF. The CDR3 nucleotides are TGTGCCAGCAGCCAAGATCCTTTGGAGAGAGATACGCAGTATTTT.

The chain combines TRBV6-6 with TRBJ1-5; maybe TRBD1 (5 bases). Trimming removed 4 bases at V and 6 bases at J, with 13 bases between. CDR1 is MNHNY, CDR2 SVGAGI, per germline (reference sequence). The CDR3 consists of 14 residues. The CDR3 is CASSFQSGSQPQHF. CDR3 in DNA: TGTGCCAGCAGTTTCCAATCAGGGTCTCAGCCCCAGCATTTT.

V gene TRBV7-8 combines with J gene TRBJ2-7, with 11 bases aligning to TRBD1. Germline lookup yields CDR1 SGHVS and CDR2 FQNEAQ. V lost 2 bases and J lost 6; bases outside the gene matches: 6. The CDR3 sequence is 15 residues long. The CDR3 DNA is TGTGCCAGCAGCTTACGGGACAGGGGGAGTAGCGAGCAGTACTTC. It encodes CASSLRDRGSSEQYF.

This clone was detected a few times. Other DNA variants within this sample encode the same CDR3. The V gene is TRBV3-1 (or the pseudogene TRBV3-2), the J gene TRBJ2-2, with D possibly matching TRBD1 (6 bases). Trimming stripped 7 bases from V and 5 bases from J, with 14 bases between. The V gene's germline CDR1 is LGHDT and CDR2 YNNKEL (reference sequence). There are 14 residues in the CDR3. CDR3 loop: CASTQGSRTGELFF. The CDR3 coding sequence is TGTGCCAGCACACAGGGATCGCGGACCGGGGAGCTGTTTTTT.

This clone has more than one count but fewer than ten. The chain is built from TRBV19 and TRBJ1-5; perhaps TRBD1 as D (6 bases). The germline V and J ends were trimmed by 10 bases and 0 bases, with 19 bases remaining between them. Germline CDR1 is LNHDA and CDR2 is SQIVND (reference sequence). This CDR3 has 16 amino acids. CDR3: CATRSGGLYSNQPQHF. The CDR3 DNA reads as TGTGCCACCCGTAGCGGGGGCCTATATAGCAATCAGCCCCAGCATTTT.

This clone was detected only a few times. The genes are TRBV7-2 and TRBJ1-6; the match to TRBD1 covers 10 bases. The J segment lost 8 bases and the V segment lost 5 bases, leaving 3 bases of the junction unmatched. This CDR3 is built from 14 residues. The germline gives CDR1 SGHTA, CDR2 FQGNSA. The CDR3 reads CASSLGTGDSPLHF. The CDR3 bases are TGTGCCAGCAGCCTAGGGACAGGGGATTCACCCCTCCACTTT.

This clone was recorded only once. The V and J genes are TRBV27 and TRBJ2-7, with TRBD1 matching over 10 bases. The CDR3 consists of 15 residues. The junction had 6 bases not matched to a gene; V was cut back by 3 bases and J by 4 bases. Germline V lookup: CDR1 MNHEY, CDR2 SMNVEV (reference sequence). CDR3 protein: CASSFKGQGIYEQYF. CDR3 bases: TGTGCCAGCAGTTTTAAGGGACAGGGGATTTACGAGCAGTACTTC.

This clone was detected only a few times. The DNA for the CDR3 is TGTGCCAGCAGTTACTCTCCGGTCGTCTATGGCTACACCTTC. Amino acids: CASSYSPVVYGYTF. V usage is TRBV6-2 or TRBV6-3 and J usage is TRBJ1-2; D is unclear. The CDR3 length is 14 residues. V was trimmed by 0 bases and J by 4 bases, leaving 9 bases between them. The V gene's germline CDR1 is MNHEY and CDR2 SVGEGT.

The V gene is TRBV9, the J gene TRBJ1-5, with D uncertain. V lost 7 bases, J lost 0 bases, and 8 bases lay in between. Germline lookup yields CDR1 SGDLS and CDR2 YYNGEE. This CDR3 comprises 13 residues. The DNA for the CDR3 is TGTGCCAGCTCGAGGAATAGCAATCAGCCCCAGCATTTT. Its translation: CASSRNSNQPQHF.

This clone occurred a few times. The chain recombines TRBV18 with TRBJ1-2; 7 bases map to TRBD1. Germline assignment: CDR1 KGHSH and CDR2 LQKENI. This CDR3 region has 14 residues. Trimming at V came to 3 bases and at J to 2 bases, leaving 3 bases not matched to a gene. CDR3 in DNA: TGTGCCAGCTCACCCAGGGACAGAAACTATGGCTACACCTTC. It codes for CASSPRDRNYGYTF. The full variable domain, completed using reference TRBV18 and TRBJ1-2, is NAGVMQNPRHLVRRRGQEARLRCSPMKGHSHVYWYRQLPEEGLKFMVYLQKENIIDESGMPKERFSAEFPKEGPSILRIQQVVRGDSAAYFCASSPRDRNYGYTFGSGTRLTVV.

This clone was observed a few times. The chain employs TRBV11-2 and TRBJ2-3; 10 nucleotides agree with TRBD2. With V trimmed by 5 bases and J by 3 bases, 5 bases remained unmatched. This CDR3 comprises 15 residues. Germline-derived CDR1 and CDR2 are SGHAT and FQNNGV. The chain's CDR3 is CASSKGLAETDTQYF. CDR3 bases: TGTGCCAGCAGCAAAGGACTAGCGGAGACAGATACGCAGTATTTT.